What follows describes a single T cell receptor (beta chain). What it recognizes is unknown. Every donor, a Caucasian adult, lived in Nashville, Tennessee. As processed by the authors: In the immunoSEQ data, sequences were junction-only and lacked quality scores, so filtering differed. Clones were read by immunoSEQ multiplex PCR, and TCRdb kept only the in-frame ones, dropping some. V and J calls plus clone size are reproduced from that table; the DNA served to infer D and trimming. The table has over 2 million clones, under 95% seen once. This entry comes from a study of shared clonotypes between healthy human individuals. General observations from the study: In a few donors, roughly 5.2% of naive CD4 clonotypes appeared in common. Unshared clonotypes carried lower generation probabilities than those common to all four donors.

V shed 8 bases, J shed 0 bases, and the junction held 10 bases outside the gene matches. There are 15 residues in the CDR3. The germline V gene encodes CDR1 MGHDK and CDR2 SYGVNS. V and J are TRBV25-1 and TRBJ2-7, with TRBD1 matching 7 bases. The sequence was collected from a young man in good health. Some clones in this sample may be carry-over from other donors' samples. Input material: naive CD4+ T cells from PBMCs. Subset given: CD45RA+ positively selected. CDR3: CASPYRQGFSYEQYF. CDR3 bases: TGTGCCAGCCCCTATAGACAGGGCTTCTCCTACGAGCAGTACTTC.